This T cell receptor beta chain was captured by sequencing in a study of blood T cell repertoires in COVID-19. Study-wide background: The United States, Italy and Spain supplied acute and convalescent COVID-19 samples. PBMCs, B-cell-depleted T cells, or T cells were the source of the cDNA or gDNA that made up the material.

The V gene's germline CDR1 is LNHDA and CDR2 SQIVND (reference sequence). There are 14 residues in the CDR3. Trimming at V came to 5 bases and at J to 0 bases, leaving 3 bases not matched to a gene. In this sample, this clone turned up once. As handled by the study authors: For nucleated cells, counts were estimated from reference gene primer amplification. The protocol was immunoSEQ multiplex PCR, while the TCRdb copy is restricted to in-frame clones and leaves out a portion. Clone size and V and J calls were adopted from that table, with D and trimming inferred from the DNA. The sample holds some 320,000 clones; approximately 88% are singletons and the top ten take about 7%.

This receptor was identified in a woman aged 25 to 45 who had recovered from COVID-19. The sample was peripheral blood. The chain links TRBV19 to TRBJ1-2, with TRBD1 matching 7 bases. The CDR3 spells CASSEQGTNYGYTF. The CDR3 DNA sequence: TGTGCCAGTAGTGAACAGGGGACTAACTATGGCTACACCTTC.